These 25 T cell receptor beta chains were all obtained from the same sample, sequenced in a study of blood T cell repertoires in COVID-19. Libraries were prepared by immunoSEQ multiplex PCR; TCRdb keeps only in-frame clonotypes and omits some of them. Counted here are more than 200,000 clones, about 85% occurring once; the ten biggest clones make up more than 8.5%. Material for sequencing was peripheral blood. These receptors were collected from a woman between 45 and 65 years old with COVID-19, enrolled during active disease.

CDR3 in amino acids: CASSESGTPNYEKLFF. CDR3 bases: TGTGCCAGCAGTGAGTCCGGGACACCTAACTATGAAAAACTGTTTTTT. The genes are TRBV2 and TRBJ1-4; tentative D call: TRBD1 (6 bases). This CDR3 contains 16 residues. CDR1 and CDR2 (germline): SNHLY, FYNNEI. Trimming stripped 3 bases from V and 6 bases from J, with 17 bases between.

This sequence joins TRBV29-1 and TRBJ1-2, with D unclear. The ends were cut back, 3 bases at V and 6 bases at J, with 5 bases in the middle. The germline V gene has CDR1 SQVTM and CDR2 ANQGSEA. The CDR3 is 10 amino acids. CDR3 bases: TGCAGCGTTGACCAGGATGGCTACACCTTC. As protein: CSVDQDGYTF.

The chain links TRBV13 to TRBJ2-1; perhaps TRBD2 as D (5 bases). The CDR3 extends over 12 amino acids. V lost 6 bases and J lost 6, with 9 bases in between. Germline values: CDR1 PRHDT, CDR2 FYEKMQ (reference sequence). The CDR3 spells CASSLTSNEQFF. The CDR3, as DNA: TGTGCCAGCAGTCTAACTAGCAATGAGCAGTTCTTC.

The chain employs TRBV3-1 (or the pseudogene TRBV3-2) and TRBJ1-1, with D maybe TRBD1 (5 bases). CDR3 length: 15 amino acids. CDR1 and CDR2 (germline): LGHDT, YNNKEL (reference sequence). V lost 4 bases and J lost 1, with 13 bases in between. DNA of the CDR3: TGTGCCAGCAGCCTAGGGGTGGGCAGGAACACTGAAGCTTTCTTT. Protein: CASSLGVGRNTEAFF.

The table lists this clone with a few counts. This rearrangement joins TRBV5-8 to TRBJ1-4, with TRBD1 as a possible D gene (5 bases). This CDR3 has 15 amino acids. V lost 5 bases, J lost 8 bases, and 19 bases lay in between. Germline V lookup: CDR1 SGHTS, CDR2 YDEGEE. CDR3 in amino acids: CASSPGRGAEEKLFF. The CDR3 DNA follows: TGTGCCAGCAGTCCAGGGAGGGGCGCGGAGGAAAAACTGTTTTTT.

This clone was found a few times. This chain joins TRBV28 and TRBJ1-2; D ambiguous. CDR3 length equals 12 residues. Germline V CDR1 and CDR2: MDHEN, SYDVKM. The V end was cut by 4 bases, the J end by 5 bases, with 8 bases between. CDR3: CASSSLRYGYTF. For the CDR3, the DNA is TGTGCCAGCAGTTCACTGCGGTATGGCTACACCTTC.

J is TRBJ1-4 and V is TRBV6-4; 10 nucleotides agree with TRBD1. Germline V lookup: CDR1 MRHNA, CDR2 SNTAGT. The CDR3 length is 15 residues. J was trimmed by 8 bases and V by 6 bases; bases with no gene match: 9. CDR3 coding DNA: TGTGCCAGCAGCGTAGACAGGGGGCGTATAGAAAAACTGTTTTTT. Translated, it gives CASSVDRGRIEKLFF.

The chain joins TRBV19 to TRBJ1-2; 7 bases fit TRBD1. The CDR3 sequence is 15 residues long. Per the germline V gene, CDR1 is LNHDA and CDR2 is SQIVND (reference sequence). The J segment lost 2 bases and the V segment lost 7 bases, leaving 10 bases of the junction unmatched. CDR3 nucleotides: TGTGCCAGTACCGGGGACAGAATCCTCAACTATGGCTACACCTTC. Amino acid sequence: CASTGDRILNYGYTF.

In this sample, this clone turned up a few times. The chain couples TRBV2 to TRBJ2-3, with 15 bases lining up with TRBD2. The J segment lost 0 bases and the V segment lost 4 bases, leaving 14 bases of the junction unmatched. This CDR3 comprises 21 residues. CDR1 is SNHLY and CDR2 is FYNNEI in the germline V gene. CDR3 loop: CASSGHEPGLAGGPSTDTQYF. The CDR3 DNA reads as TGTGCCAGCAGTGGACACGAGCCGGGACTAGCGGGGGGCCCGAGCACAGATACGCAGTATTTT.

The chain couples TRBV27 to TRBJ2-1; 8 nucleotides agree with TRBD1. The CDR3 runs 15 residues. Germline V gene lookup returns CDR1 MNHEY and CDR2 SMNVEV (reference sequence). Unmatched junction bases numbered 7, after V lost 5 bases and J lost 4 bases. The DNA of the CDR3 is TGTGCCAGCAGTCCTGACAGGGGCGCTTACAATGAGCAGTTCTTC. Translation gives CASSPDRGAYNEQFF.

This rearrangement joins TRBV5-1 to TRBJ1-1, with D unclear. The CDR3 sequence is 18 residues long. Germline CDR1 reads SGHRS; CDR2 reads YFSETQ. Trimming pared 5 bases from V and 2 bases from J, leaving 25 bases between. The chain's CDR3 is CASRRVGGNRRVNTEAFF. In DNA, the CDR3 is TGCGCCAGCAGACGGGTTGGAGGGAATAGGAGGGTTAACACTGAAGCTTTCTTT.

CDR3 region: CASKGDTEAFF. For the CDR3, the DNA is TGTGCCAGCAAAGGGGACACTGAAGCTTTCTTT. The rearrangement links TRBV6-5 to TRBJ1-1; possible D gene TRBD1, 5 bases. Germline CDR1 is MNHEY and CDR2 is SVGAGI. The CDR3 length is 11 residues. Trimming removed 7 bases at V and 3 bases at J, with 6 bases between.

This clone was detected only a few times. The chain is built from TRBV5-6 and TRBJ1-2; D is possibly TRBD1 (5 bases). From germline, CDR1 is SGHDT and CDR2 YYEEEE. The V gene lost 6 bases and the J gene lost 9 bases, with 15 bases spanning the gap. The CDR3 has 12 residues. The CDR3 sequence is CASKRGRGSYTF. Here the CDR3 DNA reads TGTGCCAGCAAGAGGGGACGGGGGAGCTACACCTTC.

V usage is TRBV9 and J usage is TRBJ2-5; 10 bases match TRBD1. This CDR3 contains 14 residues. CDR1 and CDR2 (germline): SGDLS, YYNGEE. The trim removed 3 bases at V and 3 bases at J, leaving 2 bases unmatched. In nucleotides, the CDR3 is TGTGCCAGCAGCGCCGGGACAGGGGAAGAGACCCAGTACTTC. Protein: CASSAGTGEETQYF.

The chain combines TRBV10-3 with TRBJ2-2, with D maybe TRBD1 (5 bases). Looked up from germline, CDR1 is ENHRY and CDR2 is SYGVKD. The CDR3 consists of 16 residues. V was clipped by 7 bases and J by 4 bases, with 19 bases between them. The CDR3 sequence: CAIKGEKGPSTGELFF. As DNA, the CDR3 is TGTGCCATCAAAGGGGAAAAGGGGCCGAGCACCGGGGAGCTGTTTTTT.

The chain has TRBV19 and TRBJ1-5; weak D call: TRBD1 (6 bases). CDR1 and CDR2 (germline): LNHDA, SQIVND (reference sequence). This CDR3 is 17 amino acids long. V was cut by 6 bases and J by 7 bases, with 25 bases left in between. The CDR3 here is CASSPLSSSGVQQPQHF. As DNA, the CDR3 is TGTGCCAGTAGCCCCCTATCGAGTTCAGGGGTGCAACAGCCCCAGCATTTT.

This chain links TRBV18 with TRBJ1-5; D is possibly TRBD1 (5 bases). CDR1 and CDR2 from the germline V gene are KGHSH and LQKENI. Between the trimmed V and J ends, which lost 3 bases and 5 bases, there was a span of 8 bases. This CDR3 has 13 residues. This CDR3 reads CASSPTADQPQHF. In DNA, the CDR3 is TGTGCCAGCTCACCGACAGCCGATCAGCCCCAGCATTTT. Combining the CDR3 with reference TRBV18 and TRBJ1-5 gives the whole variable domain NAGVMQNPRHLVRRRGQEARLRCSPMKGHSHVYWYRQLPEEGLKFMVYLQKENIIDESGMPKERFSAEFPKEGPSILRIQQVVRGDSAAYFCASSPTADQPQHFGDGTRLSIL.

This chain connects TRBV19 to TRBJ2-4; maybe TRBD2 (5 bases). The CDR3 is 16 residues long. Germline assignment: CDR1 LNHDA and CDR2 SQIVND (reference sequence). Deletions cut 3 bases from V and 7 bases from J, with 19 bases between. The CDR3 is CASSMPDSGWANIQYF. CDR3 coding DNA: TGTGCCAGTAGTATGCCCGACTCGGGATGGGCGAACATTCAGTACTTC.

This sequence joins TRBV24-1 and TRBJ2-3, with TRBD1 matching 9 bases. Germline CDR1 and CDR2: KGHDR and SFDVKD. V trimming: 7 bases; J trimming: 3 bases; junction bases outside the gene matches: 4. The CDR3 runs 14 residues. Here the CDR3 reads CATRPDRGTDTQYF. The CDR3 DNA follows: TGTGCCACCAGACCGGACAGGGGAACAGATACGCAGTATTTT.

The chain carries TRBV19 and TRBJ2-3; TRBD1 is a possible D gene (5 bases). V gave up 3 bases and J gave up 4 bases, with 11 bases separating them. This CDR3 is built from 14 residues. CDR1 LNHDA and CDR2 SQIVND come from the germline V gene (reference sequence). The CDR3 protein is CASSIRYRPDTQYF. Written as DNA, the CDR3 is TGTGCCAGTAGTATCAGGTACAGGCCAGATACGCAGTATTTT.

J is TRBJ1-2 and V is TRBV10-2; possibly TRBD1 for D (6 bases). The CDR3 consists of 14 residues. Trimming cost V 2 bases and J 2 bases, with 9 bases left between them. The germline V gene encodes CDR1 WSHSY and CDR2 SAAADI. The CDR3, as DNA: TGCGCCAGCAGTGAGGGGACATCCAACTATGGCTACACCTTC. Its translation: CASSEGTSNYGYTF.

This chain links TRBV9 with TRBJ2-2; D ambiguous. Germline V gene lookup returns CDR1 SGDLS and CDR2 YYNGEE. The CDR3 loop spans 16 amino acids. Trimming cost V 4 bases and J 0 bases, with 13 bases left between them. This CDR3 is CASSLNSAANTGELFF. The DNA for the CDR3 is TGTGCCAGCAGCCTTAACAGTGCCGCGAACACCGGGGAGCTGTTTTTT.

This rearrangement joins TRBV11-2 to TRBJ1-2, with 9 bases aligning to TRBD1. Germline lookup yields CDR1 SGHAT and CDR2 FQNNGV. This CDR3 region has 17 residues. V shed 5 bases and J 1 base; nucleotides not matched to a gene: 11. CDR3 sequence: CASSPGTGFNLNYGYTF. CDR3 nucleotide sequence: TGTGCCAGCAGCCCCGGGACAGGGTTTAACCTTAACTATGGCTACACCTTC.

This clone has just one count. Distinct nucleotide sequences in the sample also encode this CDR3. For the CDR3, the DNA is TGTGCCAGCAGACAGGGGGGGAGCACTGAAGCTTTCTTT. Its protein product is CASRQGGSTEAFF. The J gene is TRBJ1-1, the V gene TRBV6-5; TRBD1 agrees at 8 bases. V was pared by 6 bases and J by 4 bases, with 4 bases of the junction left unmatched. CDR1 and CDR2 from the germline V gene are MNHEY and SVGAGI. This CDR3 is built from 13 residues.

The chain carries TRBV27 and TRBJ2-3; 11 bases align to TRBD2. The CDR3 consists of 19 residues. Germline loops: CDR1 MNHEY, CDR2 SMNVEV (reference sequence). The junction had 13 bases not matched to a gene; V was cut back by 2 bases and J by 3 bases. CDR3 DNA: TGTGCCAGCAGTTTAATCCCTCGCCTAGCGGGAGGCGAGACAGATACGCAGTATTTT. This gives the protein CASSLIPRLAGGETDTQYF.